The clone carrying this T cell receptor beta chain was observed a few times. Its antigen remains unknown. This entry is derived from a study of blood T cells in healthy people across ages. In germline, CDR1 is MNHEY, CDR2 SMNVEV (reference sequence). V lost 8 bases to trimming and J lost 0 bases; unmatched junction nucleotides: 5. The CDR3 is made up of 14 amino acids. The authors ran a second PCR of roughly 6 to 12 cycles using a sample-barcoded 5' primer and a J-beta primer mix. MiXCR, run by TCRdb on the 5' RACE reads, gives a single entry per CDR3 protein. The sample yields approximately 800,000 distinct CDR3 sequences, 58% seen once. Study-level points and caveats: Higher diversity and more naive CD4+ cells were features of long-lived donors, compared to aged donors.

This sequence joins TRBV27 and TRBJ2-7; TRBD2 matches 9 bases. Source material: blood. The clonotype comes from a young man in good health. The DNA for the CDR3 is TGTGCCAGCTGGAGCGGGAGGTTCTCCTACGAGCAGTACTTC. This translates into CASWSGRFSYEQYF.